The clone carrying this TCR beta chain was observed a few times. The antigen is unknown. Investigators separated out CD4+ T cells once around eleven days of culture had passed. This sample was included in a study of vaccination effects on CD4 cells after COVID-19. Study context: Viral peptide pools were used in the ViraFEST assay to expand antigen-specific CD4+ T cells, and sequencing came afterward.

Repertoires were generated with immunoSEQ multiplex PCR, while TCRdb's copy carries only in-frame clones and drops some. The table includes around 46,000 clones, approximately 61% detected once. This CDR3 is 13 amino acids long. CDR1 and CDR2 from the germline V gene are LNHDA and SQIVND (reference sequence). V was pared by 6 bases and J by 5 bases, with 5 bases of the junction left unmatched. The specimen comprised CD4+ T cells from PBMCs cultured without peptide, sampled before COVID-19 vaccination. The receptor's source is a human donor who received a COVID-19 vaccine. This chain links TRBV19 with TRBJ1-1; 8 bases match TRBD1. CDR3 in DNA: TGTGCCAGTAGGCCAGGGGGCATTACTGAAGCTTTCTTT. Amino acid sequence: CASRPGGITEAFF.